The 26 T cell receptor beta chains below were found in one sample sequenced in a study of T-cell reconstitution after alpha-beta-depleted transplantation in children. During its preparation, the TCRbeta library received unique molecular identifiers. One entry per CDR3 protein, called by TCRdb with MiXCR from the PCR reads. In the table there are approximately 97,000 distinct CDR3 sequences, around 5.9% of which are singletons. The sequences come from PBMCs, mostly from graft donor cells, collected 60 days after TCRalphabeta/CD19-depleted stem cell transplant. The receptors were sampled from a female patient between 2 and 10 years old who had a stem cell transplant for Fanconi anemia, so the T cells may come from the graft donor.

The table lists this clonotype with a few counts. The chain recombines TRBV7-9 with TRBJ2-7; 9 nucleotides match TRBD2. V lost 3 bases, J lost 1 base, and 1 base stayed unmatched. The germline V gene has CDR1 SEHNR and CDR2 FQNEAQ (reference sequence). The CDR3 contains 14 residues. This CDR3 reads CASSFAGGSYEQYF. In DNA form, the CDR3 reads TGTGCCAGCAGCTTCGCGGGAGGGTCCTACGAGCAGTACTTC.

The table lists this clonotype with a few counts. The rearrangement uses TRBV20-1 and TRBJ2-3; D is unresolved. Deletions cut 3 bases from V and 2 bases from J, with 15 bases between. Per germline, CDR1 DFQATT and CDR2 SNEGSKA (reference sequence). The CDR3 extends over 15 amino acids. The CDR3 sequence: CSARVSAGYTDTQYF. In DNA form, the CDR3 reads TGCAGTGCTAGGGTCTCCGCCGGCTACACAGATACGCAGTATTTT.

This clonotype was recorded at least ten times. The gene calls are TRBV12-3 or TRBV12-4 and TRBJ2-1; maybe TRBD2 (6 bases). V was clipped by 5 bases and J by 0 bases, with 11 bases between them. The CDR3 spans 15 residues. The CDR3 region has the DNA TGTGCCAGCAGTCCGACTAGGCGCTCCTACAATGAGCAGTTCTTC. Protein product: CASSPTRRSYNEQFF.

This clonotype came up many times. The V and J genes are TRBV7-9 and TRBJ1-1, with D unresolved. Germline V gene lookup returns CDR1 SEHNR and CDR2 FQNEAQ (reference sequence). The CDR3 runs 15 residues. Trimming shortened V by 0 bases and J by 0 bases, and 8 bases separated the two germline ends. The CDR3 nucleotides read TGTGCCAGCAGCTTAGCTGGGCGACTGAACACTGAAGCTTTCTTT. Translating it yields CASSLAGRLNTEAFF.

There are many counts of this clonotype. The chain is built from TRBV2 and TRBJ2-5; D not certain. Looked up from germline, CDR1 is SNHLY and CDR2 is FYNNEI. Trimming took off 7 bases at V and 1 base at J, with 16 bases between the two ends. There are 15 residues in the CDR3. The CDR3 protein is CASNRRESGQETQYF. CDR3 coding DNA: TGTGCCAGCAATCGGCGTGAATCCGGCCAAGAGACCCAGTACTTC.

This clonotype has a count of ten or more. The rearrangement links TRBV5-1 to TRBJ2-7; TRBD1 is a possible D gene (6 bases). Deletions cut 1 base from V and 3 bases from J, with 8 bases between. Germline V CDR1 and CDR2: SGHRS, YFSETQ. The CDR3 totals 13 residues. Here the CDR3 DNA reads TGCGCCAGCAGCTTGACAGGGAACTACGAGCAGTACTTC. As protein: CASSLTGNYEQYF.

This clonotype was recorded at least ten times. The genes are TRBV11-2 and TRBJ2-3; D unresolved. The CDR3 is 15 residues long. Germline V gene sequence: CDR1 SGHAT, CDR2 FQNNGV. V was trimmed by 2 bases and J by 0 bases, leaving 9 bases between them. This CDR3 reads CASSLLGGSTDTQYF. The CDR3 DNA sequence: TGTGCCAGCAGCTTATTGGGCGGTAGCACAGATACGCAGTATTTT.

This clonotype showed up just a few times. The genes are TRBV5-1 and TRBJ2-5, with 9 bases fitting TRBD2. Germline trimming cut 4 bases from V and 3 bases from J; bases unmatched to any gene: 4. CDR1 is SGHRS and CDR2 is YFSETQ in the germline V gene. This CDR3 has 14 residues. The CDR3 is CASSGGGAEETQYF. CDR3 nucleotide sequence: TGCGCCAGCAGCGGCGGGGGGGCTGAAGAGACCCAGTACTTC. Full variable domain (missing parts from reference TRBV5-1 and TRBJ2-5): KAGVTQTPRYLIKTRGQQVTLSCSPISGHRSVSWYQQTPGQGLQFLFEYFSETQRNKGNFPGRFSGRQFSNSRSEMNVSTLELGDSALYLCASSGGGAEETQYFGPGTRLLVL.

Many counts were recorded for this clonotype. The genes are TRBV2 and TRBJ2-3; the D is unclear. CDR3 length equals 12 residues. Trimming cost V 4 bases and J 6 bases, with 8 bases left between them. Germline-derived CDR1 and CDR2 are SNHLY and FYNNEI. CDR3 nucleotides: TGTGCCAGCAGTGTGGGCGGTGATACGCAGTATTTT. Translated, it gives CASSVGGDTQYF.

There are a few counts of this clonotype. V is TRBV7-9 and J is TRBJ2-6; maybe TRBD2 (5 bases). Germline values: CDR1 SEHNR, CDR2 FQNEAQ (reference sequence). With 6 bases removed from V and 0 bases from J, the gap between germline ends came to 12 bases. CDR3 length: 16 residues. CDR3 sequence (DNA): TGTGCCAGCAGAGTGGCGGGTGCCTCTGGGGCCAACGTCCTGACTTTC. Translation: CASRVAGASGANVLTF.

The chain is built from TRBV18 and TRBJ2-1; 10 positions match TRBD2. Germline CDR1 is KGHSH and CDR2 is LQKENI. After removal of 1 base from V and 4 bases from J, the junction contained 7 bases not matched to a gene. There are 17 residues in the CDR3. The CDR3 sequence is CASSPRAGGPKYNEQFF. The CDR3 nucleotides are TGTGCCAGCTCACCACGAGCGGGAGGGCCGAAATACAATGAGCAGTTCTTC.

The table lists this clonotype with many counts. This chain joins TRBV25-1 and TRBJ2-2, with D maybe TRBD1 (5 bases). Germline V gives CDR1 MGHDK, CDR2 SYGVNS. The CDR3 covers 15 residues. V lost 4 bases and J 0 bases, leaving 9 bases between the germline ends. CDR3 protein: CASSVHRSNTGELFF. DNA for the CDR3: TGTGCCAGCAGTGTCCACAGGTCGAACACCGGGGAGCTGTTTTTT. The full variable domain, rest sourced from reference TRBV25-1 and TRBJ2-2, is EADIYQTPRYLVIGTGKKITLECSQTMGHDKMYWYQQDPGMELHLIHYSYGVNSTEKGDLSSESTVSRIRTEHFPLTLESARPSHTSQYLCASSVHRSNTGELFFGEGSRLTVL.

This clonotype was counted between two and nine times. The chain is built from TRBV19 and TRBJ2-7; 7 positions match TRBD2. Germline assignment: CDR1 LNHDA and CDR2 SQIVND (reference sequence). V shed 5 bases, J shed 0 bases, and the junction held 10 bases outside the gene matches. This CDR3 has 16 amino acids. CDR3 nucleotide sequence: TGTGCCAGTAGTTGGAGGGCTAGCGGCCTCTCCTACGAGCAGTACTTC. This codes for CASSWRASGLSYEQYF.

This clonotype was counted many times. The chain uses TRBV5-6 and TRBJ2-1; D may be TRBD1 or TRBD2 (5 bases each). V lost 3 bases and J lost 1, with 17 bases in between. Germline assignment: CDR1 SGHDT and CDR2 YYEEEE. This CDR3 spans 17 amino acids. Here the CDR3 DNA reads TGTGCCAGCAGCTCCCCCGGGACCGGCCTTTCCTACAATGAGCAGTTCTTC. Protein sequence: CASSSPGTGLSYNEQFF.

This chain uses TRBV5-1 with TRBJ2-6, with D uncertain. Germline V CDR1 and CDR2: SGHRS, YFSETQ. The CDR3 loop spans 19 amino acids. V shed 0 bases and J shed 2 bases, with 18 bases lying between them. CDR3 DNA: TGCGCCAGCAGCTTGGATCTGGGTAAGGTCTGGGCTGGGGCCAACGTCCTGACTTTC. This translates into CASSLDLGKVWAGANVLTF.

Ten or more counts support this clonotype. J is TRBJ1-4 and V is TRBV28, with D tentatively TRBD1 (5 bases). This CDR3 region has 15 residues. CDR1 MDHEN and CDR2 SYDVKM come from the germline V gene. The germline V and J ends were trimmed by 5 bases and 0 bases, with 10 bases remaining between them. The CDR3 loop reads CASSRTGATNEKLFF. CDR3 DNA: TGTGCCAGCAGTCGTACAGGTGCAACTAATGAAAAACTGTTTTTT.

There are many counts of this clonotype. This chain uses TRBV4-2 with TRBJ2-7, with unresolved D. Germline V lookup: CDR1 LGHNA, CDR2 YNFKEQ. Trimming took 5 bases from V and 4 from J, leaving 15 bases between them. The CDR3 contains 14 residues. CDR3 loop: CASSGAGPEYEQYF. CDR3 DNA sequence: TGTGCCAGCAGCGGCGCCGGGCCGGAATACGAGCAGTACTTC.

The table lists this clonotype with a few counts. CDR3 residues: CAISEPGSVTGELFF. The CDR3 nucleotides are TGTGCCATCAGCGAGCCGGGGTCCGTGACCGGGGAGCTGTTTTTT. The chain recombines TRBV10-3 with TRBJ2-2, with D tentatively TRBD2 (5 bases). Germline V gene data show CDR1 as ENHRY and CDR2 as SYGVKD. This CDR3 comprises 15 residues. The germline V and J ends were trimmed by 6 bases and 5 bases, with 16 bases remaining between them.

This clonotype was counted at least ten times. The rearrangement uses TRBV5-1 and TRBJ2-7; D perhaps matches TRBD1 (5 bases). CDR1 SGHRS and CDR2 YFSETQ come from the germline V gene. This CDR3 is built from 15 residues. V lost 3 bases, J lost 2 bases, and 15 bases lay in between. The CDR3 sequence is CASSSGNKIPYEQYF. The DNA of the CDR3 is TGCGCCAGCAGCTCAGGGAATAAGATACCCTACGAGCAGTACTTC.

This clonotype is labeled as medium-sized. The J gene is TRBJ2-3, the V gene TRBV7-9; D gene ambiguous. The CDR3 is made up of 15 amino acids. The V gene's germline CDR1 is SEHNR and CDR2 FQNEAQ (reference sequence). The germline V and J ends were trimmed by 1 base and 3 bases, with 11 bases remaining between them. The CDR3 sequence: CASSLGLPRTDTQYF. CDR3 sequence (DNA): TGTGCCAGCAGCTTAGGACTGCCTAGGACAGATACGCAGTATTTT.

This clonotype was counted ten times or more. The rearrangement joins TRBV7-9 to TRBJ2-2, with 8 positions matching TRBD2. Germline trimming cut 3 bases from V and 3 bases from J; bases unmatched to any gene: 9. The CDR3 loop spans 17 amino acids. CDR1 and CDR2 (germline): SEHNR, FQNEAQ (reference sequence). The CDR3 reads CASSFPSGGPDTGELFF. CDR3 nucleotide sequence: TGTGCCAGCAGCTTCCCATCGGGAGGGCCAGACACCGGGGAGCTGTTTTTT. Filled out from reference TRBV7-9 and TRBJ2-2, the complete variable domain reads DTGVSQNPRHKITKRGQNVTFRCDPISEHNRLYWYRQTLGQGPEFLTYFQNEAQLEKSRLLSDRFSAERPKGSFSTLEIQRTEQGDSAMYLCASSFPSGGPDTGELFFGEGSRLTVL.

In this sample, this clonotype is medium-sized. The V and J genes are TRBV7-2 and TRBJ2-7; 10 positions match TRBD2. From germline, CDR1 is SGHTA and CDR2 FQGNSA. This CDR3 is 17 amino acids long. V lost 1 base and J lost 3; bases outside the gene matches: 9. The CDR3 DNA is TGTGCCAGCAGCTTAGTCGGGAGCGGGGGGGCCTTCTACGAGCAGTACTTC. It encodes CASSLVGSGGAFYEQYF.

This clonotype was detected many times. J is TRBJ2-7 and V is TRBV9; D is ambiguous. Trimming left V 0 bases short and J 2 bases short, with 9 bases between. This CDR3 is built from 14 residues. The germline V gene encodes CDR1 SGDLS and CDR2 YYNGEE. The CDR3 region is CASSVDPSAYEQYF. The CDR3, as DNA: TGTGCCAGCAGCGTAGACCCCTCCGCCTACGAGCAGTACTTC.

This chain links TRBV3-1 with TRBJ2-1; 16 bases agree with TRBD2. J was trimmed by 2 bases and V by 10 bases; bases with no gene match: 14. The germline CDR1 and CDR2 sequences are LGHDT and YNNKEL (reference sequence). This CDR3 spans 19 amino acids. CDR3 in DNA: TGTGCCATCTGCGGGACTAGCGGGAGGGCTTGGGGAACCTACAATGAGCAGTTCTTC. Translating it yields CAICGTSGRAWGTYNEQFF.

This clonotype was seen ten or more times. The V gene is TRBV10-3, the J gene TRBJ2-2; D is uncertain. CDR1 ENHRY and CDR2 SYGVKD come from the germline V gene. The CDR3 is made up of 11 amino acids. V lost 6 bases to trimming and J lost 4 bases, with 3 bases between them. The CDR3 DNA reads as TGTGCCATCAGGATCACCGGGGAGCTGTTTTTT. This encodes CAIRITGELFF.

This clonotype was recorded many times. This chain uses TRBV10-3 with TRBJ2-3, with TRBD1 matching over 10 bases. Looked up from germline, CDR1 is ENHRY and CDR2 is SYGVKD. The CDR3 has 17 residues. The V segment lost 2 bases and the J segment 0 bases; nucleotides outside the gene matches: 5. The CDR3 bases are TGTGCCATCAGTGAGCCCGACAGGGGGCCCAGCACAGATACGCAGTATTTT. The encoded protein is CAISEPDRGPSTDTQYF.